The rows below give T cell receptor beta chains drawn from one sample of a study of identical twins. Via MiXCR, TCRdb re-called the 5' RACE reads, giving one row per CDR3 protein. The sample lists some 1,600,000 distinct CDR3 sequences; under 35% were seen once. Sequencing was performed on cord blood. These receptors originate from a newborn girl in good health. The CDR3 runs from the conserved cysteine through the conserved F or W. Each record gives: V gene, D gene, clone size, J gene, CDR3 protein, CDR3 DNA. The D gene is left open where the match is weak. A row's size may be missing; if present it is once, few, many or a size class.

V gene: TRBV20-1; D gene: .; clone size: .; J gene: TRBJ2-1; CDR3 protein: CSAPLLGGALNEQFF; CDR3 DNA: TGCAGTGCCCCCCTATTGGGGGGGGCTCTCAATGAGCAGTTCTTC
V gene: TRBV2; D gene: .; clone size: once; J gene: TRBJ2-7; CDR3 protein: CASIRQGLNEQYF; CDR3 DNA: TGTGCCAGCATCAGACAGGGACTTAACGAGCAGTACTTC
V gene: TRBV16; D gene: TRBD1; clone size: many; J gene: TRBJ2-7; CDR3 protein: CASSQWDREGCEQYF; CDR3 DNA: TGTGCCAGCAGCCAATGGGACAGGGAAGGCTGCGAGCAGTACTTC
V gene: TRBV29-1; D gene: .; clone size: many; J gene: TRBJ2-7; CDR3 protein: CSVVGQASANSYEQYF; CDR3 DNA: TGCAGCGTTGTCGGACAGGCTAGCGCCAACTCCTACGAGCAGTACTTC
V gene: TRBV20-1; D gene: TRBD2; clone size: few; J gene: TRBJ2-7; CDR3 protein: CSARDVGAGVMQYF; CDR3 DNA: TGCAGTGCTAGAGATGTAGGGGCGGGGGTGATGCAGTACTTC
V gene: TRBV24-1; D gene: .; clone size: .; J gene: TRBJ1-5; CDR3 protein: CATSDRAAQPQNF; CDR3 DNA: TGTGCCACCAGTGACCGGGCGGCTCAGCCCCAGAATTTT
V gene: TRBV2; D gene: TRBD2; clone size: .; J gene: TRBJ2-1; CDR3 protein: CASRPSPLKRGGYNEQFF; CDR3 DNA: TGTGCCAGCAGACCATCACCGCTTAAGCGGGGGGGTTACAATGAGCAGTTCTTC
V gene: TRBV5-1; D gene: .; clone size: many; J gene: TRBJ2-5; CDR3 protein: CASSFITVQETQYF; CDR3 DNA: TGCGCCAGCAGCTTCATAACGGTCCAAGAGACCCAGTACTTC
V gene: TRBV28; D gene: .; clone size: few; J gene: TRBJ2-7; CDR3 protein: CASSFPQDPYEQYF; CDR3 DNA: TGTGCCAGCAGTTTCCCTCAGGATCCCTACGAGCAGTACTTC
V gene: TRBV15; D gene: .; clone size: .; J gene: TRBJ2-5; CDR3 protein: CATSRDRRDLETQYF; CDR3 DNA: TGTGCCACCAGCAGAGATCGAAGGGACCTAGAGACCCAGTACTTC
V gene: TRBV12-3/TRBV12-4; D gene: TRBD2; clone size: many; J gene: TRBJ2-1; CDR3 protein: CASSLFRTSGGSYNEQFF; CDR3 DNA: TGTGCCAGCAGTTTGTTTCGGACTAGCGGTGGGTCCTACAATGAGCAGTTCTTC
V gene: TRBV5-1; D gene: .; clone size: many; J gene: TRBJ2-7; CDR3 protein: CASSLGAFEQYF; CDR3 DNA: TGTGCCAGCAGCTTGGGGGCCTTCGAGCAGTACTTC
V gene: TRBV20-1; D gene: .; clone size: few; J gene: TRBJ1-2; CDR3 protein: CSAGLDRGAYGYTF; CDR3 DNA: TGCAGTGCTGGACTTGACCGTGGGGCCTATGGCTACACCTTC
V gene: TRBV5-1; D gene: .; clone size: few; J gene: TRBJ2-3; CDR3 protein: CASSLFLAHTDTQYF; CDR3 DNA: TGCGCCAGCAGCTTGTTTCTAGCGCACACAGATACGCAGTATTTT
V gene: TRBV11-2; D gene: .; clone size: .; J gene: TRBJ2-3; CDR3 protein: CASSSSGRGRDTQYF; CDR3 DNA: TGTGCCAGCAGCTCCTCAGGCCGGGGCCGAGATACGCAGTATTTT
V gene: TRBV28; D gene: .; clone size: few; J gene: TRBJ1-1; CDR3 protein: CARPGTANTEAFF; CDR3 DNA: TGTGCCAGGCCCGGGACGGCAAACACTGAAGCTTTCTTT
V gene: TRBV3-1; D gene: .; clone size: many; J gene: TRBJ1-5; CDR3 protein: CASSQGRINQPQHF; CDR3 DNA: TGTGCCAGCAGCCAAGGGCGGATCAATCAGCCCCAGCATTTT
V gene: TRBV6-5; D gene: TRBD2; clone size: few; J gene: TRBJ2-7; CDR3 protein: CASRKPSGRGEQYF; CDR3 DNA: TGTGCCAGCAGAAAGCCTAGCGGGAGGGGCGAGCAGTACTTC
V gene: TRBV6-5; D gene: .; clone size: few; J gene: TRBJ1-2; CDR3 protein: CASSYSKKNHGYTF; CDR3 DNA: TGTGCCAGCAGTTACTCGAAGAAGAACCATGGCTACACCTTC
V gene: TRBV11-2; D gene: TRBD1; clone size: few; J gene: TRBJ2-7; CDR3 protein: CASSLSPGQGDEQYF; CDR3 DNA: TGTGCCAGCAGCTTAAGCCCGGGACAGGGAGACGAGCAGTACTTC
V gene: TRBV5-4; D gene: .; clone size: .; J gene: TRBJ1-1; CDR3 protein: CASSRGGANTEAFF; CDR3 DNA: TGTGCCAGCAGTCGTGGGGGCGCGAACACTGAAGCTTTCTTT
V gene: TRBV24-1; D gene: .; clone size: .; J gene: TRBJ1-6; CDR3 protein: CATSDAGSSPLHF; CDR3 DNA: TGTGCCACCAGTGACGCAGGGTCCTCACCCCTCCACTTT
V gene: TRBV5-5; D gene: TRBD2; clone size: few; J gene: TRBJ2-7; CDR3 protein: CASSLAGGGLYEQYF; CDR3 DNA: TGTGCCAGCAGCTTGGCCGGCGGGGGATTATACGAGCAGTACTTC
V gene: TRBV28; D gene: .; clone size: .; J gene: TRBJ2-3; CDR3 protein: CASRPVGGTDTQYF; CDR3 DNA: TGTGCCAGCAGACCCGTGGGCGGCACAGATACGCAGTATTTT
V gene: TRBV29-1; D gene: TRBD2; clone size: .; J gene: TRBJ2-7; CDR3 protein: CSVEGLAGVSYEQYF; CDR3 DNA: TGCAGCGTTGAGGGACTAGCGGGAGTCTCCTACGAGCAGTACTTC
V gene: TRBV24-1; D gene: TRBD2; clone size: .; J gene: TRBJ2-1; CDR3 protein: CATSRTSGINERFF; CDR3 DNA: TGTGCCACCAGCCGGACTAGCGGGATCAATGAGCGGTTCTTC
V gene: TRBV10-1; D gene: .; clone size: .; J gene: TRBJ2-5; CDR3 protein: CASSDASPETQYF; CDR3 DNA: TGCGCCAGCAGTGATGCTAGCCCAGAGACCCAGTACTTC
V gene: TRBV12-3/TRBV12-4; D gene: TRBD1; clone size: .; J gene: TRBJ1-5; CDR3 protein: CASSLKGQGISNQPQHF; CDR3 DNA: TGTGCCAGCAGTTTAAAGGGACAGGGAATATCCAATCAGCCCCAGCATTTT
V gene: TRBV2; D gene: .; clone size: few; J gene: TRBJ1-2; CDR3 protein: CASSEDGGNGYTF; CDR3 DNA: TGTGCCAGCAGTGAAGACGGCGGGAATGGCTACACCTTC
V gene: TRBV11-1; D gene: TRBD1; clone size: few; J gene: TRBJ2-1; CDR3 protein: CASRSTGTGGNEQFF; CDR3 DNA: TGTGCCAGCAGGTCTACCGGGACAGGGGGGAATGAGCAGTTCTTC
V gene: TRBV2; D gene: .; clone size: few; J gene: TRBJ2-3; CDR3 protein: CASSDFRSRGTDTQYF; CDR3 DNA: TGTGCCAGCAGTGATTTCCGGTCACGGGGCACAGATACGCAGTATTTT
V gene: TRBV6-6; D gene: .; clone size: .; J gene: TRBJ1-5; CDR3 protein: CASSYEDGLLNQPQHF; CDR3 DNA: TGTGCCAGCAGTTACGAAGACGGGCTATTAAATCAGCCCCAGCATTTT
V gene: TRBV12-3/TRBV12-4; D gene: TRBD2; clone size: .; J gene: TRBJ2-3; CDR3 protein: CASSLIAGPADTQYF; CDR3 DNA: TGTGCCAGCAGTCTCATAGCGGGGCCAGCAGATACGCAGTATTTT
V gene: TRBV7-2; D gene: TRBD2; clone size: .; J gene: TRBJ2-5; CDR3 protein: CASSQGRERETQYF; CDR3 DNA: TGTGCCAGCAGCCAAGGGCGGGAGAGAGAGACCCAGTACTTC